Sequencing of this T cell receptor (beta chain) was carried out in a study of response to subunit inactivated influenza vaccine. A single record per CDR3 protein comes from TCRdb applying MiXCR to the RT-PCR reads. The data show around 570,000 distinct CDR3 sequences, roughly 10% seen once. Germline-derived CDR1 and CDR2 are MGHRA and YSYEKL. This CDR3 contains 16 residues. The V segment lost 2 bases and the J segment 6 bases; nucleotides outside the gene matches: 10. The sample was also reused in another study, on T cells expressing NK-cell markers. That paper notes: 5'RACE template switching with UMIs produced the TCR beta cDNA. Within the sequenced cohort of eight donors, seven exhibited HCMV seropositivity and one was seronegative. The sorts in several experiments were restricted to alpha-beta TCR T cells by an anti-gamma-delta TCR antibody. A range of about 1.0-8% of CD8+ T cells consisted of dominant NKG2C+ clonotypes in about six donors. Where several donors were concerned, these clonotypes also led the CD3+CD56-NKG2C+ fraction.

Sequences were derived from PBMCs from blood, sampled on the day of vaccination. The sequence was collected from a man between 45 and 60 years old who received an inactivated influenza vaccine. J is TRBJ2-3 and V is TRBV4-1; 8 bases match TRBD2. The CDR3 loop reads CASSQSGAGVGDTQYF. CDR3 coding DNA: TGCGCCAGCAGCCAAAGTGGAGCGGGGGTCGGGGATACGCAGTATTTT.